Below are 25 T cell receptor beta chains sequenced from a single sample in a study of OX40 agonist ivuxolimab in advanced cancers. The table came from immunoSEQ multiplex PCR; TCRdb's copy has only in-frame clones and leaves some out. The sample includes about 62,000 clones, 70% to 80% of them seen just once. The source material was CD4+ or CD8+ T cells sorted from blood, sampled in a trial of the OX40 agonist ivuxolimab. These receptors were taken from an adult with an advanced solid tumor such as melanoma, head and neck, liver or kidney cancer.

The chain carries TRBV18 and TRBJ1-1; D is ambiguous. V was cut by 5 bases and J by 0 bases, with 7 bases left in between. The CDR3 consists of 13 residues. The germline CDR1 and CDR2 sequences are KGHSH and LQKENI. CDR3 bases: TGTGCCAGCTCAATGGGCATGAACACTGAAGCTTTCTTT. It encodes CASSMGMNTEAFF.

The rearrangement uses TRBV7-9 and TRBJ1-2; 7 bases line up with TRBD1. The CDR3 is made up of 17 amino acids. Germline CDR1 SEHNR, CDR2 FQNEAQ (reference sequence). Trimming removed 5 bases from V and 1 base from J; junction bases left unmatched: 13. This CDR3 is CASSQDWTGTINYGYTF. The CDR3 nucleotides are TGTGCCAGCAGCCAGGACTGGACAGGAACTATTAACTATGGCTACACCTTC.

The chain links TRBV5-1 to TRBJ1-1; 7 nucleotides agree with TRBD1. Per the germline V gene, CDR1 is SGHRS and CDR2 is YFSETQ. With V trimmed by 4 bases and J by 0 bases, 6 bases remained unmatched. The CDR3 runs to 15 residues. The CDR3 DNA reads as TGCGCCAGCAGCCCCACGACAGGGCTGAACACTGAAGCTTTCTTT. Translating gives CASSPTTGLNTEAFF.

This chain's CDR3 is CASNSGGTYEQYF. The CDR3 bases are TGCGCCAGCAATAGCGGGGGAACCTACGAGCAGTACTTC. The V call is TRBV5-1, the J call TRBJ2-7; 9 nucleotides line up with TRBD2. The CDR3 extends over 13 amino acids. Germline V lookup: CDR1 SGHRS, CDR2 YFSETQ. Trimming at V came to 6 bases and at J to 2 bases, leaving 3 bases not matched to a gene.

The chain links TRBV4-1 to TRBJ1-2; 7 nucleotides align to TRBD1. V gave up 3 bases and J gave up 5 bases; unmatched junction bases: 12. Germline CDR1 and CDR2: MGHRA and YSYEKL. The CDR3 is 16 amino acids. Written as DNA, the CDR3 is TGCGCCAGCAGCCAGACTCGGACAGGATTAAAATATGGCTACACCTTC. Translated, it gives CASSQTRTGLKYGYTF.

In its sample, this clone was seen once. This sequence joins TRBV6-1 and TRBJ1-3; weak D call: TRBD1 (5 bases). Per germline, CDR1 MNHNS and CDR2 SASEGT. V lost 6 bases to trimming and J lost 0 bases, with 9 bases between them. The CDR3 contains 14 residues. CDR3 nucleotide sequence: TGTGCCAGCAGGGGAAGGGGCTCTGGAAACACCATATATTTT. Translation: CASRGRGSGNTIYF.

The chain recombines TRBV7-2 with TRBJ1-1, with TRBD1 matching 9 bases. V was clipped by 2 bases and J by 2 bases; unmatched bases: 6. The CDR3 is 16 amino acids. In germline, CDR1 is SGHTA, CDR2 FQGNSA. CDR3 sequence (DNA): TGTGCCAGCAGCTTAAGACGGACAGGGGATAACACTGAAGCTTTCTTT. Protein: CASSLRRTGDNTEAFF. Supplemented by reference TRBV7-2 and TRBJ1-1, the full variable domain reads GAGVSQSPSNKVTEKGKDVELRCDPISGHTALYWYRQSLGQGLEFLIYFQGNSAPDKSGLPSDRFSAERTGGSVSTLTIQRTQQEDSAVYLCASSLRRTGDNTEAFFGQGTRLTVV.

This chain links TRBV6-4 with TRBJ1-1; D call uncertain. V was trimmed by 5 bases and J by 5 bases, leaving 9 bases between them. The CDR3 extends over 12 amino acids. The germline V gene encodes CDR1 MRHNA and CDR2 SNTAGT. The CDR3 protein is CASSYGRTEAFF. The DNA of the CDR3 is TGTGCCAGCAGTTACGGACGGACTGAAGCTTTCTTT.

The chain combines TRBV7-9 with TRBJ2-2, with 8 positions matching TRBD1. The CDR3 consists of 17 residues. Germline V lookup: CDR1 SEHNR, CDR2 FQNEAQ (reference sequence). J gave up 0 bases and V 6 bases, and 9 bases lay outside the gene matches. CDR3 bases: TGTGCCAGCAGTTGGCCCCGGGACAGGACGAACACCGGGGAGCTGTTTTTT. This sequence encodes CASSWPRDRTNTGELFF.

The chain couples TRBV29-1 to TRBJ1-1; D not certain. V gave up 7 bases and J gave up 1 base, with 7 bases separating them. This CDR3 has 11 residues. Germline V gene data show CDR1 as SQVTM and CDR2 as ANQGSEA. The CDR3 spells CSGRRNTEAFF. Written as DNA, the CDR3 is TGCAGCGGAAGGCGGAACACTGAAGCTTTCTTT.

This chain links TRBV11-2 with TRBJ2-1, with 9 positions matching TRBD2. The CDR3 spans 12 residues. J was trimmed by 9 bases and V by 5 bases; bases with no gene match: 2. The germline V gene has CDR1 SGHAT and CDR2 FQNNGV. The CDR3 region is CASSTLAGEQFF. In DNA, the CDR3 is TGTGCCAGCAGCACACTAGCGGGTGAGCAGTTCTTC.

The table lists this clone with a few counts. V usage is TRBV10-3 and J usage is TRBJ1-6; D call uncertain. The germline CDR1 and CDR2 sequences are ENHRY and SYGVKD. The CDR3 runs to 13 residues. Trimming removed 10 bases from V and 7 bases from J, with 14 bases in between. In nucleotides, the CDR3 is TGTGCCAACGCGGCCTCGAACAATTCACCCCTCCACTTT. Translation: CANAASNNSPLHF.

This sequence joins TRBV29-1 and TRBJ1-6, with D possibly matching TRBD1 (6 bases). Germline V gives CDR1 SQVTM, CDR2 ANQGSEA. CDR3 length: 14 residues. The V end was cut by 7 bases, the J end by 4 bases, with 14 bases between. The CDR3 spells CSARTEGYNSPLHF. In DNA form, the CDR3 reads TGCAGCGCTCGGACAGAGGGATATAATTCACCCCTCCACTTT.

The rearrangement uses TRBV27 and TRBJ2-6; 10 positions match TRBD1. CDR3 length equals 16 residues. CDR1 MNHEY and CDR2 SMNVEV come from the germline V gene (reference sequence). V gave up 6 bases and J gave up 3 bases; unmatched junction bases: 5. The CDR3 nucleotides are TGTGCCAGCAGGAGACAGGGGGCGCTTGGGGCCAACGTCCTGACTTTC. Protein sequence: CASRRQGALGANVLTF.

J is TRBJ2-7 and V is TRBV6-5; D is possibly TRBD1 (6 bases). V gave up 7 bases and J gave up 7 bases, with 23 bases separating them. Germline V gene lookup returns CDR1 MNHEY and CDR2 SVGAGI. The length of the CDR3 is 15 residues. The CDR3 DNA follows: TGTGCCAGCACTGCTCTCCGGGACACCCTGGGGGAGCAGTACTTC. Protein: CASTALRDTLGEQYF.

In DNA, the CDR3 is TGTGCTAGTGGTCTCGCCGTAGGGGAGGTCGAGACCCAGTACTTC. Translating gives CASGLAVGEVETQYF. The genes are TRBV12-5 and TRBJ2-5, with a tentative D call TRBD2 (6 bases). This CDR3 is built from 15 residues. In germline, CDR1 is LGHNT, CDR2 FRNRAP. V lost 5 bases and J 5 bases, leaving 18 bases between the germline ends. Variable domain in full (rest from reference TRBV12-5 and TRBJ2-5): DARVTQTPRHKVTEMGQEVTMRCQPILGHNTVFWYRQTMMQGLELLAYFRNRAPLDDSGMPKDRFSAEMPDATLATLKIQPSEPRDSAVYFCASGLAVGEVETQYFGPGTRLLVL.

This clone ranks as medium-sized. J is TRBJ1-1 and V is TRBV5-4, with a tentative D call TRBD1 (5 bases). The CDR3 totals 13 residues. The germline V gene has CDR1 SGHNT and CDR2 YYREEE (reference sequence). V lost 4 bases and J 7 bases, leaving 14 bases between the germline ends. The CDR3 here is CASSIQGGGEAFF. Written as DNA, the CDR3 is TGTGCCAGCAGCATCCAGGGTGGTGGTGAAGCTTTCTTT.

CDR3 amino acids: CASSTPRWDRDHTEAFF. In DNA, the CDR3 is TGTGCCAGTAGTACCCCAAGGTGGGACAGGGACCACACTGAAGCTTTCTTT. This chain links TRBV19 with TRBJ1-1; TRBD1 matches 9 bases. Germline V CDR1 and CDR2: LNHDA, SQIVND (reference sequence). Trimming took 4 bases from V and 3 from J; bases not matched to a gene: 12. CDR3 length: 17 residues.

This chain connects TRBV27 to TRBJ2-1, with TRBD1 identical over 9 bases. Germline CDR1 reads MNHEY; CDR2 reads SMNVEV (reference sequence). The length of the CDR3 is 15 residues. Unmatched junction bases numbered 8, after V lost 5 bases and J lost 6 bases. This CDR3 reads CASSDTGGGSNEQFF. The CDR3 DNA reads TGTGCCAGCAGTGATACAGGGGGCGGGAGCAATGAGCAGTTCTTC.

The chain carries TRBV19 and TRBJ1-2; 8 bases are shared with TRBD1. Unmatched junction bases numbered 3, after V lost 3 bases and J lost 6 bases. Germline assignment: CDR1 LNHDA and CDR2 SQIVND (reference sequence). The CDR3 runs to 13 residues. This CDR3 is CASSMGQVDGYTF. The DNA of the CDR3 is TGTGCCAGTAGTATGGGACAGGTCGATGGCTACACCTTC.

The chain couples TRBV19 to TRBJ2-1; TRBD1 matches 9 bases. V lost 1 base to trimming and J lost 7 bases; unmatched junction nucleotides: 8. CDR3 length: 16 amino acids. The germline V gene encodes CDR1 LNHDA and CDR2 SQIVND (reference sequence). The chain's CDR3 is CASSIGYRGHRNEQFF. The CDR3 DNA follows: TGTGCCAGTAGTATAGGCTACAGGGGGCATAGGAATGAGCAGTTCTTC. Using reference TRBV19 and TRBJ2-1 for the parts outside the CDR3, the full variable domain is DGGITQSPKYLFRKEGQNVTLSCEQNLNHDAMYWYRQDPGQGLRLIYYSQIVNDFQKGDIAEGYSVSREKKESFPLTVTSAQKNPTAFYLCASSIGYRGHRNEQFFGPGTRLTVL.

CDR3 sequence (DNA): TGCAGCGTTGAAGGGACTGCCCAAAACACTGAAGCTTTCTTT. It translates to CSVEGTAQNTEAFF. The V gene is TRBV29-1, the J gene TRBJ1-1; D gene uncertain. V gave up 1 base and J gave up 2 bases, with 11 bases separating them. This CDR3 comprises 14 residues. Germline CDR1 reads SQVTM; CDR2 reads ANQGSEA.

Points on this clone: At one end, the junction sequence differs from germline, possibly due to a read error. The chain uses TRBV7-7 and TRBJ2-5, with a weak D call TRBD1 (5 bases). The germline V gene encodes CDR1 SSHAT and CDR2 FNYEAQ (reference sequence). The CDR3 is made up of 13 amino acids. The CDR3 sequence: CASSLGVGETQYF. The CDR3 DNA sequence: TGTGCTAGCAGCTTAGGGGTAGGCGAGACCCAGTACTTC.

The rearrangement uses TRBV7-2 and TRBJ2-5; 10 bases agree with TRBD1. Gene TRBJ2-7 matches the end of the DNA better, so the J call may be wrong. There are 14 residues in the CDR3. Per the germline V gene, CDR1 is SGHTA and CDR2 is FQGNSA. Here the CDR3 reads CASSPGTGVYEQYF. CDR3 nucleotide sequence: TGTGCCAGCAGCCCCGGGACAGGGGTCTACGAGCAGTACTTC.

This clone has ten or more counts. The chain is built from TRBV7-2 and TRBJ2-2; 7 positions agree with TRBD2. The junction had 4 bases not matched to a gene; V was cut back by 5 bases and J by 4 bases. The CDR3 runs to 14 residues. Germline-derived CDR1 and CDR2 are SGHTA and FQGNSA. Here the CDR3 DNA reads TGTGCCAGCAGCCCTTGGACTAGCACCGGGGAGCTGTTTTTT. It yields the protein CASSPWTSTGELFF.